Each of the 13 T cell receptor beta chains below was sequenced from the same sample in a study of blood T cell repertoires in COVID-19. The repertoire was sequenced with immunoSEQ multiplex PCR; TCRdb's copy has only in-frame clones and lacks some. Of around 190,000 clones listed, around 75% were seen once; the top ten hold approximately 6%. The sample comprised peripheral blood. Receptors originate from a woman in her thirties or forties with COVID-19, enrolled during active disease.

The V and J genes are TRBV5-1 and TRBJ1-5, with TRBD1 matching over 9 bases. The V gene's germline CDR1 is SGHRS and CDR2 YFSETQ. The CDR3 is made up of 15 amino acids. The trim removed 3 bases at V and 8 bases at J, leaving 9 bases unmatched. CDR3 sequence reads: CASSSTPDRGEPQHF. As DNA, the CDR3 is TGCGCCAGCAGCTCCACACCGGACAGGGGCGAGCCCCAGCATTTT.

The chain employs TRBV25-1 and TRBJ1-1, with D unresolved. This CDR3 region has 15 residues. Germline V gene sequence: CDR1 MGHDK, CDR2 SYGVNS. V lost 6 bases to trimming and J lost 6 bases, with 20 bases between them. In DNA, the CDR3 is TGTGCCAGCAGGGAGGTCGGGGTGCTGGGATCTGAAGCTTTCTTT. Translated: CASREVGVLGSEAFF. The complete variable domain, with remaining parts taken from reference TRBV25-1 and TRBJ1-1, reads EADIYQTPRYLVIGTGKKITLECSQTMGHDKMYWYQQDPGMELHLIHYSYGVNSTEKGDLSSESTVSRIRTEHFPLTLESARPSHTSQYLCASREVGVLGSEAFFGQGTRLTVV.

This sequence joins TRBV7-2 and TRBJ2-7; the match to TRBD2 covers 7 bases. V lost 3 bases to trimming and J lost 0 bases; unmatched junction nucleotides: 2. CDR3 length: 14 amino acids. In germline, CDR1 is SGHTA, CDR2 FQGNSA. This CDR3 reads CASSLSGGSYEQYF. CDR3 nucleotide sequence: TGTGCCAGCAGCTTGTCGGGGGGCTCCTACGAGCAGTACTTC. Full variable domain (remainder filled in from reference TRBV7-2 and TRBJ2-7): GAGVSQSPSNKVTEKGKDVELRCDPISGHTALYWYRQSLGQGLEFLIYFQGNSAPDKSGLPSDRFSAERTGGSVSTLTIQRTQQEDSAVYLCASSLSGGSYEQYFGPGTRLTVT.

This clone was counted once. The chain carries TRBV5-1 and TRBJ2-5; 8 bases line up with TRBD2. The CDR3 is 15 residues long. From germline, CDR1 is SGHRS and CDR2 YFSETQ. The V and J ends lost 2 bases and 5 bases, in that order; junction bases with no gene match: 8. CDR3: CASSLTAGAGETQYF. The CDR3 DNA is TGCGCCAGCAGCTTAACAGCGGGGGCAGGGGAGACCCAGTACTTC.

This clone has a single count. The identical CDR3 is also encoded by other nucleotide sequences in the sample. The chain combines TRBV19 with TRBJ1-1; TRBD1 aligns across 10 bases. The length of the CDR3 is 13 residues. Unmatched junction bases numbered 2, after V lost 7 bases and J lost 3 bases. In germline, CDR1 is LNHDA, CDR2 SQIVND (reference sequence). For the CDR3, the DNA is TGTGCCAGTACAGGACAGGGGGACACTGAAGCTTTCTTT. It encodes CASTGQGDTEAFF.

This chain links TRBV18 with TRBJ1-1; D gene ambiguous. In germline, CDR1 is KGHSH, CDR2 LQKENI. Trimming took 2 bases from V and 1 from J, leaving 11 bases between them. CDR3 size: 15 residues. In DNA, the CDR3 is TGTGCCAGCTCACCAGTAAACAGACGGAACACTGAAGCTTTCTTT. This translates into CASSPVNRRNTEAFF.

This chain uses TRBV7-2 with TRBJ2-7; D is unclear. CDR1 and CDR2 from the germline V gene are SGHTA and FQGNSA. The CDR3 sequence is 11 residues long. V lost 2 bases and J lost 7, with 6 bases in between. CDR3 residues: CASSLFNEQYF. The CDR3 region has the DNA TGTGCCAGCAGCTTATTCAATGAGCAGTACTTC.

The rearrangement uses TRBV19 and TRBJ2-7, with 7 bases lining up with TRBD2. The ends lost 4 bases at V and 2 bases at J; junction bases unmatched: 8. The CDR3 loop spans 15 amino acids. Germline CDR1 and CDR2: LNHDA and SQIVND (reference sequence). The CDR3 sequence is CASSTQGAGAYEQYF. CDR3 sequence (DNA): TGTGCCAGTAGTACCCAGGGCGCGGGGGCCTACGAGCAGTACTTC. Using reference TRBV19 and TRBJ2-7 for the parts outside the CDR3, the full variable domain is DGGITQSPKYLFRKEGQNVTLSCEQNLNHDAMYWYRQDPGQGLRLIYYSQIVNDFQKGDIAEGYSVSREKKESFPLTVTSAQKNPTAFYLCASSTQGAGAYEQYFGPGTRLTVT.

This sequence joins TRBV12-3 or TRBV12-4 and TRBJ2-1; no clear D gene. This CDR3 has 12 amino acids. Trimming left V 4 bases short and J 5 bases short, with 6 bases between. CDR3 in DNA: TGTGCCAGCAGTTCACTACACAATGAGCAGTTCTTC. Residues: CASSSLHNEQFF.

This clone was detected only a few times. V usage is TRBV7-2 and J usage is TRBJ1-2; the D gene is possibly TRBD1 (6 bases). The CDR3 is 14 amino acids. Trimming stripped 4 bases from V and 6 bases from J, with 15 bases between. Looked up from germline, CDR1 is SGHTA and CDR2 is FQGNSA. CDR3 bases: TGTGCCAGCAGCTCTCGGACAGTCACGAATGGCTACACCTTC. It yields the protein CASSSRTVTNGYTF.

The V call is TRBV27, the J call TRBJ2-5; possibly TRBD2 for D (7 bases). CDR1 is MNHEY, CDR2 SMNVEV, per germline (reference sequence). The V end was cut by 5 bases, the J end by 5 bases, with 18 bases between. The CDR3 consists of 15 residues. As DNA, the CDR3 is TGTGCCAGCAGTCTAGGATGGGGGGGCGTGGAGACCCAGTACTTC. Translating gives CASSLGWGGVETQYF.

CDR3: CASSLIKTGADTEAFF. The CDR3 nucleotides read TGTGCCAGCAGTCTAATTAAGACAGGTGCGGACACTGAAGCTTTCTTT. V gene TRBV6-2 or TRBV6-3 combines with J gene TRBJ1-1, with a weak D call TRBD1 (6 bases). Per the germline V gene, CDR1 is MNHEY and CDR2 is SVGEGT. The CDR3 is made up of 16 amino acids. V shed 5 bases and J shed 3 bases, with 19 bases lying between them.

As to this clone: The sample contains more than one DNA sequence encoding this CDR3. The rearrangement links TRBV7-2 to TRBJ1-1; 7 positions agree with TRBD1. Germline V gene data show CDR1 as SGHTA and CDR2 as FQGNSA. The CDR3 covers 14 residues. The trim removed 3 bases at V and 0 bases at J, leaving 1 base unmatched. The CDR3 region is CASSLGQLNTEAFF. Here the CDR3 DNA reads TGTGCCAGCAGCTTGGGACAGTTGAACACTGAAGCTTTCTTT. Full variable domain (remainder filled in from reference TRBV7-2 and TRBJ1-1): GAGVSQSPSNKVTEKGKDVELRCDPISGHTALYWYRQSLGQGLEFLIYFQGNSAPDKSGLPSDRFSAERTGGSVSTLTIQRTQQEDSAVYLCASSLGQLNTEAFFGQGTRLTVV.